The source of this T cell receptor (beta chain) is a study of CD8 T cells in Susac syndrome. The CDR3 loop spans 15 amino acids. Trimming pared 2 bases from V and 4 bases from J, leaving 15 bases between. The germline CDR1 and CDR2 sequences are SGHVS and FQNEAQ. A quantity of about 0.5 to 1 ug RNA underwent reverse transcription using random hexamers. It was immunoSEQ multiplex PCR that amplified TCR beta CDR3 across 54 Vbeta and 13 Jbeta. TCRdb independently ran MiXCR on the immunoSEQ multiplex PCR reads; one entry per CDR3 protein. The data hold around 130,000 distinct CDR3 sequences, with around 95% observed a single time. In contrast to the negatively isolated CD8+ and CD4+ T cells, TEMRA cells were FACS-enriched.

The chain recombines TRBV7-8 with TRBJ2-7; a weak D match, TRBD1 (5 bases). Sample: CD4+ T cells from PBMCs. The TCR sequence derives from a human donor with multiple sclerosis. The CDR3 spells CASSLSGSGKYEQYF. In nucleotides, the CDR3 is TGTGCCAGCAGCTTATCCGGGTCAGGGAAGTACGAGCAGTACTTC.